This T cell receptor beta chain appears in the sequencing data of a study of blood T cells in healthy people across ages. Study-level findings and limits: Age brought a roughly linear fall in TCR beta diversity measured per million T cells. Higher diversity, along with more naive CD4+ cells, distinguished long-lived donors from aged donors.

In regard to this clonotype: Its specificity is not known.

The V segment lost 3 bases and the J segment 5 bases; nucleotides outside the gene matches: 3. Per the germline V gene, CDR1 is SGHDT and CDR2 is YYEEEE. This CDR3 spans 15 amino acids. A sample-barcoded 5' primer and a J-beta primer mix were used in a second PCR of about 7 to 12 cycles. Via MiXCR, TCRdb re-called the 5' RACE reads, giving one row per CDR3 protein. The data hold about 1.6 million distinct CDR3 sequences, with approximately 32% observed a single time. The source is a woman aged 25 to 39 in good health. This sequence joins TRBV5-6 and TRBJ2-6; 9 nucleotides agree with TRBD1. The sample was blood. This CDR3 reads CASSSDRGRANVLTF. In DNA, the CDR3 is TGTGCCAGCAGCTCGGACAGGGGAAGGGCCAACGTCCTGACTTTC.